These 12 T cell receptor beta chains were all obtained from the same sample, sequenced in a study of cytomegalovirus exposure and HLA in healthy donors. The PCR had 60 Vbeta and 13 Jbeta primers. Libraries were prepared by immunoSEQ multiplex PCR; TCRdb keeps only in-frame clonotypes and omits some of them. The data show roughly 120,000 clones, about 80% seen once. Material for sequencing was PBMCs. The receptors here all came from a man aged 45-65 years in good health and CMV-seropositive.

This chain uses TRBV18 with TRBJ2-3, with 14 bases identical to TRBD2. There are 16 residues in the CDR3. Trimming cost V 5 bases and J 4 bases; bases outside gene matches: 5. CDR1 KGHSH and CDR2 LQKENI come from the germline V gene. The CDR3 DNA reads as TGTGCCAGCTCATCCGGGACTAGCGGGAGTTCAGATACGCAGTATTTT. Its protein product is CASSSGTSGSSDTQYF.

The chain is built from TRBV9 and TRBJ2-7; weak D call: TRBD1 (6 bases). Trimming removed 4 bases at V and 5 bases at J, with 22 bases between. Germline lookup yields CDR1 SGDLS and CDR2 YYNGEE. This CDR3 region has 16 residues. The CDR3 protein is CASSSLQGAGVNEQYF. The CDR3 DNA is TGTGCCAGCAGCTCCCTGCAGGGCGCAGGGGTAAACGAGCAGTACTTC.

The V gene is TRBV5-3, the J gene TRBJ2-1; 11 positions match TRBD2. TRBV5-3 is treated as an ORF (open reading frame) with a function not yet certain. CDR3 length equals 16 residues. V was pared by 2 bases and J by 3 bases, with 4 bases of the junction left unmatched. The CDR3 loop is CARSFRTSGLYNEQFF. DNA of the CDR3: TGTGCCAGAAGCTTTCGGACTAGCGGGCTCTACAATGAGCAGTTCTTC.

The rearrangement uses TRBV7-2 and TRBJ2-1; 8 bases are shared with TRBD2. CDR3 length: 17 residues. V was pared by 5 bases and J by 3 bases, with 12 bases of the junction left unmatched. CDR1 and CDR2 (germline): SGHTA, FQGNSA. The CDR3 region is CASSVGTSRRLYNEQFF. As DNA, the CDR3 is TGTGCCAGCAGCGTCGGGACTAGTAGGCGGCTCTACAATGAGCAGTTCTTC.

This clone appeared once. This chain joins TRBV4-2 and TRBJ2-2; 9 bases align to TRBD2. Germline CDR1 and CDR2: LGHNA and YNFKEQ. The CDR3 is 16 amino acids. V lost 1 base and J lost 5; bases outside the gene matches: 5. CDR3 sequence (DNA): TGTGCCAGCAGCCAAGTAGCGGGAGTGGAGACCGGGGAGCTGTTTTTT. It yields the protein CASSQVAGVETGELFF.

This clone appeared a few times. This chain joins TRBV5-4 and TRBJ2-2; 8 nucleotides line up with TRBD1. The CDR3 is 15 amino acids. CDR1 and CDR2 from the germline V gene are SGHNT and YYREEE (reference sequence). V gave up 2 bases and J gave up 7 bases; unmatched junction bases: 7. CDR3 sequence reads: CASSFGGQDDGELFF. The DNA of the CDR3 is TGTGCCAGCAGCTTCGGGGGACAGGACGACGGGGAGCTGTTTTTT.

The V call is TRBV5-1, the J call TRBJ1-2; D not resolved. CDR3 length: 15 amino acids. V was cut by 0 bases and J by 8 bases, with 17 bases left in between. The germline CDR1 and CDR2 sequences are SGHRS and YFSETQ. In DNA form, the CDR3 reads TGCGCCAGCAGCTTGGAGGGCAGAGCGGTGGGGGGCTACACCTTC. Translated, it gives CASSLEGRAVGGYTF. The full variable domain, in which reference TRBV5-1 and TRBJ1-2 provide the parts outside the CDR3, is KAGVTQTPRYLIKTRGQQVTLSCSPISGHRSVSWYQQTPGQGLQFLFEYFSETQRNKGNFPGRFSGRQFSNSRSEMNVSTLELGDSALYLCASSLEGRAVGGYTFGSGTRLTVV.

The chain links TRBV28 to TRBJ2-1; no reliable D call. V was shortened by 2 bases and J by 5 bases, with 13 bases between the two germline ends. The CDR3 has 15 amino acids. Germline CDR1 reads MDHEN; CDR2 reads SYDVKM. CDR3 nucleotides: TGTGCCAGCAGTTTAAGGCGTCAGAGGAACAATGAGCAGTTCTTC. This codes for CASSLRRQRNNEQFF.

The rearrangement joins TRBV6-1 to TRBJ1-2; perhaps TRBD1 as D (5 bases). The germline V gene encodes CDR1 MNHNS and CDR2 SASEGT. The V gene lost 2 bases and the J gene lost 4 bases, with 17 bases spanning the gap. This CDR3 has 16 residues. CDR3: CASSEWVGAALYGYTF. The CDR3 DNA reads TGTGCCAGCAGTGAATGGGTAGGGGCGGCCCTCTATGGCTACACCTTC.

The chain couples TRBV5-4 to TRBJ1-2; D is undetermined. The ends were cut back, 4 bases at V and 0 bases at J, with 7 bases in the middle. The germline gives CDR1 SGHNT, CDR2 YYREEE (reference sequence). The CDR3 has 13 amino acids. This CDR3 reads CASSGRSNYGYTF. The CDR3 DNA follows: TGTGCCAGCAGCGGGAGATCTAACTATGGCTACACCTTC.

This chain links TRBV28 with TRBJ2-7; tentative D call: TRBD2 (6 bases). The V end was cut by 1 base, the J end by 2 bases, with 12 bases between. Germline CDR1 is MDHEN and CDR2 is SYDVKM. CDR3 length: 15 residues. CDR3 region: CASSLSGLSTYEQYF. CDR3 in DNA: TGTGCCAGCAGTTTATCGGGACTGAGCACCTACGAGCAGTACTTC.

The chain carries TRBV28 and TRBJ1-2; TRBD1 matches at 9 bases. Germline V gene data show CDR1 as MDHEN and CDR2 as SYDVKM. The length of the CDR3 is 15 residues. J lost 5 bases, V lost 5 bases, and 9 bases had no gene match. The CDR3 DNA reads as TGTGCCAGCAGTCGTCCGGGACAGGGCTTTTATGGCTACACCTTC. Protein product: CASSRPGQGFYGYTF.